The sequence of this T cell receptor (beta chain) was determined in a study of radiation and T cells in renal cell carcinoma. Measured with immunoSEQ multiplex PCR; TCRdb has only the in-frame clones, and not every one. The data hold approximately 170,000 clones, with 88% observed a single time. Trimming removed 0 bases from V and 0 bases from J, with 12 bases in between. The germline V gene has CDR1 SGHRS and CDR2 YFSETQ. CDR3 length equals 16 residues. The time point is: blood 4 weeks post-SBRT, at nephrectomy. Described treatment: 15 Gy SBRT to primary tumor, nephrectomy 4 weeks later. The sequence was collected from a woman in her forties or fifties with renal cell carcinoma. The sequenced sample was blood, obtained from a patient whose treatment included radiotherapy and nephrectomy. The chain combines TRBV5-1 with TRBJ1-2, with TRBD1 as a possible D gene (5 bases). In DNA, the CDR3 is TGCGCCAGCAGCTTGGACGACAGCCCGACTAACTATGGCTACACCTTC. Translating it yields CASSLDDSPTNYGYTF. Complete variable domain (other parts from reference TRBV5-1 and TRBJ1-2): KAGVTQTPRYLIKTRGQQVTLSCSPISGHRSVSWYQQTPGQGLQFLFEYFSETQRNKGNFPGRFSGRQFSNSRSEMNVSTLELGDSALYLCASSLDDSPTNYGYTFGSGTRLTVV.